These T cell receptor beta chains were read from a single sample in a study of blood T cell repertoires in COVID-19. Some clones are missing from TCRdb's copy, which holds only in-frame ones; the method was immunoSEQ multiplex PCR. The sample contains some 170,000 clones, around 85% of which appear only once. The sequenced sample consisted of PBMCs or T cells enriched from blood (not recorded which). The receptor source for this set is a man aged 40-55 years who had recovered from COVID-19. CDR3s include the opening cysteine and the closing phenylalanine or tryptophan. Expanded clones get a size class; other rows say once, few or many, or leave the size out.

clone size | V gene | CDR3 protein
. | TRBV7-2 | CASSFRPSGAAGGNTEAFF
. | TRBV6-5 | CASRGQGNNSPLHF
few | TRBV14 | CASSQGLRDRNNEQFF
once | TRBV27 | CASSRQGAINEQFF
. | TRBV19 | CASLTRGGRSNTEAFF
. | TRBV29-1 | CSVAHSGDTQYF
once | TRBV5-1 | CASSPRPEGTQHF
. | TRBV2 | CASSELRQGGQPQHF
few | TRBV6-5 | CASRMPGQTYEQYF
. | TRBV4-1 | CASSPGQGDTYEQYF
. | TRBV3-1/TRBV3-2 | CASSQWEGDTQYF
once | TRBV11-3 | CASSLAGQRNTEAFF
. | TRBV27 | CASSFKQGGGYTF
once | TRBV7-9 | CASSKAEWTDTQYF
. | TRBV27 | CASSLRQYYGYTF
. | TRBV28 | CASSRNRGVGKLFF
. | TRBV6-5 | CASIPDYSNQPQHF
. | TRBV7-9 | CASSPPRTGRVDTEAFF
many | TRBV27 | CASSLEGSYNSPLHF
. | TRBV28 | CASSPDREQPQHF
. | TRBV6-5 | CASSYLGLLTTEAFF
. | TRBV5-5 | CASSYGQGRYNEQFF
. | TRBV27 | CASGYRGPGYGYTF
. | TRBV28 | CASSGTRDSYYEQYF
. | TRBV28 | CAISLGGVIAYEQYF
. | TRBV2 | CASTPSAGIYNEQFF
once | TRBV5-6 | CASAPGQGDSPLHF
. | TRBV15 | CATSRGDITNEKLFF
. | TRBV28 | CASLFNSRDNQPQHF
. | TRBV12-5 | CASGPGTDEKLFF
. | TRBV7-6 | CASSARDTSYEQYF
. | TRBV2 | CASSVTGRNVPQDQPQHF
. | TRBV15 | CATSSRGSGTEAFF
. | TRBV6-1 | CASSDRGDEQFF
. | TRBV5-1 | CASSPRGRSDQPQHF
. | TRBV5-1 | CASKLGDEQYF
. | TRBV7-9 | CASSLEGTGVYEQYF
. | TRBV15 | CATSRVSGTGGYEQYF
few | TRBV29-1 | CSVGTAEAFF
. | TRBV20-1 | CSASVSGSMDEQFF
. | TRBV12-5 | CASGSGQGADNYGYTF
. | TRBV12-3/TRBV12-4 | CASRIVGRGYTF
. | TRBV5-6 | CASSRGLSYNSPLHF
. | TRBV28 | CASSSTIEKLLLAGQYEQYF
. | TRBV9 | CASSVAPSGGANEQFF
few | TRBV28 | CASNRDTRGEQFF
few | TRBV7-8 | CASSPQEGEAFF
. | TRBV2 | CASSPGDYSNQPQHF
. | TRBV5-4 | CASSGGQPSSGNTIYF
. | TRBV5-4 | CASSLGGLAGNEQYF
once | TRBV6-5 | CASSYSSNYGYTF